The 28 T cell receptor beta chains listed next were all sequenced from one sample in a study of CD8+CD57+ T cells in acquired aplastic anemia. Genomic DNA served as template for TCR beta VDJ and CDR3 profiling. TCRdb redid the calling of the reads with MiXCR, one entry per CDR3 protein. The repertoire consists of under 200,000 distinct CDR3 sequences, with 65% to 75% occurring once and the leading ten covering approximately 50%. CD8+CD57+ cell expansion had been shown by flow cytometry in patients chosen for sequencing. Sequences were obtained from sorted CD4+, CD8+, or CD8+CD57+ T cells (not recorded which) from PBMCs. These receptors were obtained from a human donor with aplastic anemia.

This clonotype has more than one count but fewer than ten. This chain joins TRBV7-8 and TRBJ2-5; tentative D call: TRBD1 (6 bases). With 4 bases removed from V and 1 base from J, the gap between germline ends came to 13 bases. From germline, CDR1 is SGHVS and CDR2 FQNEAQ. The CDR3 is 15 residues long. The chain's CDR3 is CASSYGRGVQETQYF. CDR3 DNA sequence: TGTGCCAGCAGCTACGGCAGGGGTGTCCAAGAGACCCAGTACTTC.

The V and J genes are TRBV20-1 and TRBJ1-2; D is undetermined. Germline CDR1 and CDR2: DFQATT and SNEGSKA (reference sequence). This CDR3 spans 11 amino acids. V dropped 2 bases and J dropped 7 bases, with 8 bases sitting between them. This chain's CDR3 is CSARRDSGYTF. The CDR3 coding sequence is TGCAGTGCTAGAAGGGATTCTGGCTACACCTTC.

Regarding this clonotype: Since no conserved phenylalanine or tryptophan closes the CDR3, a read error is the likely cause. The V and J genes are TRBV5-6 and TRBJ2-2, with D perhaps TRBD2 (5 bases). V was cut by 4 bases and J by 6 bases, with 10 bases left in between. Germline V gene sequence: CDR1 SGHDT, CDR2 YYEEEE. This CDR3 comprises 13 residues. This CDR3 is CASSPSGPGELFY. For the CDR3, the DNA is TGTGCCAGCAGCCCAAGCGGACCCGGGGAGCTGTTTTAT.

The CDR3 coding sequence is TGTGCCGGAGGCAGGGACAGGGTGCCGTATGGCTACACCTTC. This encodes CAGGRDRVPYGYTF. The chain couples TRBV2 to TRBJ1-2; 9 nucleotides line up with TRBD1. V shed 11 bases, J shed 5 bases, and the junction held 12 bases outside the gene matches. The germline V gene encodes CDR1 SNHLY and CDR2 FYNNEI. The CDR3 runs 14 residues. Variable domain in full (rest from reference TRBV2 and TRBJ1-2): EPEVTQTPSHQVTQMGQEVILRCVPISNHLYFYWYRQILGQKVEFLVSFYNNEISEKSEIFDDQFSVERPDGSNFTLKIRSTKLEDSAMYFCAGGRDRVPYGYTFGSGTRLTVV.

This chain links TRBV13 with TRBJ2-7; 9 bases line up with TRBD1. The CDR3 spans 15 residues. The ends lost 5 bases at V and 0 bases at J; junction bases unmatched: 5. Germline V gives CDR1 PRHDT, CDR2 FYEKMQ (reference sequence). The CDR3 DNA reads TGTGCCAGCAGCCCTTGGGGACAGGGCTCCTACGAGCAGTACTTC. Translated: CASSPWGQGSYEQYF.

The chain combines TRBV5-4 with TRBJ2-4; 12 bases line up with TRBD1. J gave up 0 bases and V 3 bases, and 7 bases lay outside the gene matches. The CDR3 is 18 residues long. Germline V CDR1 and CDR2: SGHNT, YYREEE (reference sequence). CDR3 DNA: TGTGCCAGCAGCTCCCCGGGACAGGGGGCTGGAGCCAAAAACATTCAGTACTTC. This codes for CASSSPGQGAGAKNIQYF.

CDR3 protein: CATSEGGRPGETQYF. CDR3 sequence (DNA): TGTGCCACCAGTGAAGGGGGGCGCCCAGGGGAGACCCAGTACTTC. This sequence joins TRBV24-1 and TRBJ2-5; D tentatively reads TRBD1 or TRBD2 (6 bases each). V dropped 4 bases and J dropped 5 bases, with 16 bases sitting between them. Germline V CDR1 and CDR2: KGHDR, SFDVKD. The CDR3 has 15 amino acids.

The genes are TRBV14 and TRBJ2-5; 8 nucleotides agree with TRBD2. This CDR3 is built from 18 residues. CDR1 is SGHDN, CDR2 FVKESK, per germline. J gave up 1 base and V 4 bases, and 14 bases lay outside the gene matches. CDR3 DNA: TGTGCCAGCAGCCTAAGAGCGGCGGGGGGCTCTATCCAAGAGACCCAGTACTTC. Translation: CASSLRAAGGSIQETQYF.

This rearrangement joins TRBV9 to TRBJ2-7; 8 nucleotides match TRBD2. The CDR3 is 15 amino acids. Germline V CDR1 and CDR2: SGDLS, YYNGEE. Germline trimming cut 2 bases from V and 2 bases from J; bases unmatched to any gene: 6. The CDR3 is CASSVGGGRPYEQYF. Written as DNA, the CDR3 is TGTGCCAGCAGCGTCGGCGGGGGGCGACCCTACGAGCAGTACTTC.

The rearrangement uses TRBV29-1 and TRBJ2-7, with a possible D match to TRBD2 (5 bases). This CDR3 is 15 amino acids long. From germline, CDR1 is SQVTM and CDR2 ANQGSEA. The germline V and J ends were trimmed by 1 base and 3 bases, with 16 bases remaining between them. CDR3 coding DNA: TGCAGCGTTGAAGTTTTGACCGGTCGGGACTACGAGCAGTACTTC. As protein: CSVEVLTGRDYEQYF.

The chain joins TRBV5-1 to TRBJ1-2; 8 bases map to TRBD1. The CDR3 length is 15 residues. Germline V gene data show CDR1 as SGHRS and CDR2 as YFSETQ. Trimming took 2 bases from V and 8 from J; bases not matched to a gene: 11. The CDR3 loop is CASSFARQGTEGYTF. DNA of the CDR3: TGCGCCAGCAGCTTCGCTAGACAGGGGACGGAAGGCTACACCTTC.

The chain recombines TRBV19 with TRBJ2-7; no firm D call. CDR3 size: 14 residues. V gave up 1 base and J gave up 2 bases, with 9 bases separating them. Germline V CDR1 and CDR2: LNHDA, SQIVND (reference sequence). The CDR3 sequence: CASSIVSGTYEQYF. The CDR3 DNA is TGTGCCAGTAGTATAGTAAGTGGGACCTACGAGCAGTACTTC.

The genes are TRBV19 and TRBJ2-1; 13 bases line up with TRBD2. V lost 6 bases and J lost 8; bases outside the gene matches: 7. Germline V gives CDR1 LNHDA, CDR2 SQIVND (reference sequence). CDR3 length: 15 residues. For the CDR3, the DNA is TGTGCCAGTAGCCTCACTAGCGGGAGGGGCGATGAGCAGTTCTTC. Its protein product is CASSLTSGRGDEQFF.

J is TRBJ2-5 and V is TRBV5-1; D possibly uses TRBD1 or TRBD2 (5 bases each). Trimming shortened V by 3 bases and J by 4 bases, and 19 bases separated the two germline ends. The CDR3 extends over 16 amino acids. The germline V gene has CDR1 SGHRS and CDR2 YFSETQ. CDR3 nucleotides: TGCGCCAGCAGCTCACGAAGTTTAGGGACCCGAGAGACCCAGTACTTC. Translated, it gives CASSSRSLGTRETQYF.

V is TRBV6-5 and J is TRBJ1-6, with a weak D call TRBD1 (6 bases). V lost 0 bases to trimming and J lost 0 bases, with 15 bases between them. CDR3 length: 19 amino acids. Germline V gene lookup returns CDR1 MNHEY and CDR2 SVGAGI. Written as DNA, the CDR3 is TGTGCCAGCAGTTACTCGATACAGGGAGGCAGCTCCTATAATTCACCCCTCCACTTT. It translates to CASSYSIQGGSSYNSPLHF.

This chain uses TRBV5-4 with TRBJ1-6; 8 bases fit TRBD1. V was pared by 0 bases and J by 5 bases, with 7 bases of the junction left unmatched. The germline V gene has CDR1 SGHNT and CDR2 YYREEE (reference sequence). The CDR3 has 17 amino acids. Here the CDR3 reads CASSLDRRDRNNSPLHF. The CDR3 DNA sequence: TGTGCCAGCAGCTTGGACCGCCGGGACAGGAATAATTCACCCCTCCACTTT.

This clonotype has a handful of counts. The J gene is TRBJ2-7, the V gene TRBV9; 8 bases fit TRBD2. Germline loops: CDR1 SGDLS, CDR2 YYNGEE. Germline trimming cut 0 bases from V and 2 bases from J; bases unmatched to any gene: 4. The CDR3 consists of 15 residues. The CDR3 nucleotides are TGTGCCAGCAGCGTAGTGGGTAGCGGGGCCTACGAGCAGTACTTC. It encodes CASSVVGSGAYEQYF.

This chain joins TRBV19 and TRBJ1-2; maybe TRBD1 (6 bases). The CDR3 totals 16 residues. Trimming shortened V by 5 bases and J by 7 bases, and 23 bases separated the two germline ends. Germline V gene lookup returns CDR1 LNHDA and CDR2 SQIVND (reference sequence). DNA of the CDR3: TGTGCCAGTAGTTTCCCCATTCCTAGGGGGGCTGGTGGCTACACCTTC. It translates to CASSFPIPRGAGGYTF.

This clonotype was detected a few times. V is TRBV2 and J is TRBJ1-4; D is undetermined. The CDR3 is made up of 13 amino acids. Between the trimmed V and J ends, which lost 8 bases and 3 bases, there was a span of 10 bases. Germline V gene data show CDR1 as SNHLY and CDR2 as FYNNEI. Here the CDR3 DNA reads TGTGCCAGCGGAAGGTGGGCTAATGAAAAACTGTTTTTT. This gives the protein CASGRWANEKLFF. Together with reference TRBV2 and TRBJ1-4, the CDR3 gives the full variable domain: EPEVTQTPSHQVTQMGQEVILRCVPISNHLYFYWYRQILGQKVEFLVSFYNNEISEKSEIFDDQFSVERPDGSNFTLKIRSTKLEDSAMYFCASGRWANEKLFFGSGTQLSVL.

The rearrangement uses TRBV10-3 and TRBJ1-4; the match to TRBD1 covers 7 bases. After removal of 8 bases from V and 12 bases from J, the junction contained 6 bases not matched to a gene. The CDR3 runs 11 residues. Germline-derived CDR1 and CDR2 are ENHRY and SYGVKD. DNA for the CDR3: TGTGCCATCGGCACAGGGGCAGAACTGTTTTTT. It yields the protein CAIGTGAELFF.

J is TRBJ2-7 and V is TRBV7-9; 10 nucleotides agree with TRBD2. CDR3 length: 15 amino acids. V lost 4 bases, J lost 0 bases, and 3 bases stayed unmatched. CDR1 and CDR2 from the germline V gene are SEHNR and FQNEAQ (reference sequence). CDR3 bases: TGTGCCAGCAGCTCAAGCGGGGGGGTCTCCTACGAGCAGTACTTC. This translates into CASSSSGGVSYEQYF.

Turning to this clonotype: One end of the junction is discordant with germline, which a read error may explain. The rearrangement links TRBV27 to TRBJ1-1; tentative D call: TRBD1 (5 bases). Germline CDR1 reads MNHEY; CDR2 reads SMNVEV (reference sequence). The length of the CDR3 is 17 residues. The CDR3 DNA reads as TGTGCCAGCAGTCCGCATGGAGCCCCGGGGGAGGGGACTGAGGCTTTCTTT. Amino acids: CASSPHGAPGEGTEAFF.

This clonotype turned up a few times. The chain links TRBV15 to TRBJ2-6; the D gene is possibly TRBD1 (6 bases). The CDR3 is made up of 17 amino acids. Germline V CDR1 and CDR2: LNHNV, YYDKDF (reference sequence). Trimming removed 0 bases from V and 4 bases from J, with 13 bases in between. CDR3 bases: TGTGCCACCAGCAGAGATAGATTGGGGGCAGGGGCCAACGTCCTGACTTTC. Translated: CATSRDRLGAGANVLTF. Looking up the rest from reference TRBV15 and TRBJ2-6 gives the full variable domain: DAMVIQNPRYQVTQFGKPVTLSCSQTLNHNVMYWYQQKSSQAPKLLFHYYDKDFNNEADTPDNFQSRRPNTSFCFLDIRSPGLGDTAMYLCATSRDRLGAGANVLTFGAGSRLTVL.

The CDR3 loop is CASTQGPDSPLHF. CDR3 nucleotides: TGTGCCAGTACACAGGGGCCGGATTCACCCCTCCACTTT. J is TRBJ1-6 and V is TRBV19, with 7 bases that match TRBD1. There are 13 residues in the CDR3. V trimming: 7 bases; J trimming: 8 bases; junction bases outside the gene matches: 5. Germline CDR1 reads LNHDA; CDR2 reads SQIVND (reference sequence).

V and J are TRBV7-9 and TRBJ1-5, with unresolved D. The CDR3 covers 13 residues. The V gene's germline CDR1 is SEHNR and CDR2 FQNEAQ (reference sequence). With 4 bases removed from V and 3 bases from J, the gap between germline ends came to 7 bases. CDR3 in DNA: TGTGCCAGCAGCTCCTCTTACAATCAGCCCCAGCATTTT. It specifies CASSSSYNQPQHF.

This clonotype appeared a few times. The chain joins TRBV6-4 to TRBJ1-6; D remains ambiguous. CDR1 and CDR2 (germline): MRHNA, SNTAGT. The V gene lost 5 bases and the J gene lost 3 bases, with 5 bases spanning the gap. The CDR3 is 13 amino acids. CDR3 in DNA: TGTGCCAGCAGTCCAGACTATAATTCACCCCTCCACTTT. Amino acids: CASSPDYNSPLHF.

This clonotype came up many times. The chain is built from TRBV25-1 and TRBJ1-2; no firm D call. CDR3 length: 14 residues. The V end lost 1 base, the J end lost 3 bases, and 9 bases lay between the germline ends. Germline V CDR1 and CDR2: MGHDK, SYGVNS. Here the CDR3 reads CASSESEDYYGYTF. The CDR3 nucleotides read TGTGCCAGCAGTGAATCCGAAGATTACTATGGCTACACCTTC.

The chain combines TRBV19 with TRBJ2-5; 11 bases line up with TRBD1. Per germline, CDR1 LNHDA and CDR2 SQIVND (reference sequence). The CDR3 sequence is 14 residues long. With V trimmed by 5 bases and J by 5 bases, 4 bases remained unmatched. CDR3 coding DNA: TGTGCCAGTAGTCGGACAGGGGGCCGGGAGACCCAGTACTTC. This sequence encodes CASSRTGGRETQYF.